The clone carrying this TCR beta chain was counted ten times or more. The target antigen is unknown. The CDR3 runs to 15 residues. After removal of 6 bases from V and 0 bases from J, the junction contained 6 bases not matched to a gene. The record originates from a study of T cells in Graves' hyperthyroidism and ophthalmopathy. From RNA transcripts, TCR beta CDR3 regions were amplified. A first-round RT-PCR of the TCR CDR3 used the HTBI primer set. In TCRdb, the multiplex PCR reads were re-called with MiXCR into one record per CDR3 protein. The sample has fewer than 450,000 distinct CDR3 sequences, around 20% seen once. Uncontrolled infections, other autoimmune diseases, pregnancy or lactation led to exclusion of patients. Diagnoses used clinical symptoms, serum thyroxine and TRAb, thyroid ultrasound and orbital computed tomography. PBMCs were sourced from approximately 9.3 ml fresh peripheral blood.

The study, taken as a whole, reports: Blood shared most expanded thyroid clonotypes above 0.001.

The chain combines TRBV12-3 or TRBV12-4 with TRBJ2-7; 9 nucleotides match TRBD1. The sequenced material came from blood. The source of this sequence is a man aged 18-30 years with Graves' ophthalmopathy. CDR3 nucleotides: TGTGCCAGCAGCCGGGACAGGGAACGCTCCTACGAGCAGTACTTC. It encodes CASSRDRERSYEQYF.